A selection of T cell receptor beta chains follows, all from one sample in a study of OX40 agonist ivuxolimab in advanced cancers. Profiled with immunoSEQ multiplex PCR; TCRdb holds only in-frame clones, not every one. Of fewer than 70,000 clones in the sample, over 80% were seen once. Sequenced here: CD4+ or CD8+ T cells sorted from blood, sampled in a trial of the OX40 agonist ivuxolimab. The receptors originated from an adult with an advanced solid tumor such as melanoma, head and neck, liver or kidney cancer. Each CDR3 is given with its conserved first and last residue. The D gene is left open where the match is weak. The listing skips clone size in some rows; elsewhere it reads once, few, many or a size class.

d_call	v_call	clone_size	j_call	cdr3_nt	cdr3_aa
.	TRBV6-5	.	TRBJ1-1	TGTGCCAGCAGTTACCGCCAGACGAGCACTGAAGCTTTCTTT	CASSYRQTSTEAFF
.	TRBV7-3	medium-sized	TRBJ2-5	TGTGCCAGCAGCTTAACGGGGGCCACGCAAGAGACCCAGTACTTC	CASSLTGATQETQYF
.	TRBV5-1	.	TRBJ1-4	TGCGCCAGCAGTACGGGAGTTAATAATGAAAAACTGTTTTTT	CASSTGVNNEKLFF
.	TRBV28	.	TRBJ1-5	TGTGCCAGCAGCCCCCCACTACACAGCAACGGGCATCAGCCCCAGCATTTT	CASSPPLHSNGHQPQHF
TRBD1	TRBV19	.	TRBJ2-7	TGTGCCAGTAGCCGGACAGGGTTGTACGAGCAGTACTTC	CASSRTGLYEQYF
.	TRBV27	.	TRBJ1-4	TGTGCCAGCAGTCTATCCCTGGGTCGGGCAACTAATGAAAAACTGTTTTTT	CASSLSLGRATNEKLFF
.	TRBV4-2	.	TRBJ1-1	TGTGCCAGCAGCCAAGACCCAGGGTTAACCACTGAAGCTTTCTTT	CASSQDPGLTTEAFF
.	TRBV5-4	.	TRBJ1-1	TGTGCCAGCAAAATGATGAACACTGAAGCTTTCTTT	CASKMMNTEAFF
TRBD1	TRBV7-9	.	TRBJ2-7	TGTGCCAGCAGCTTAGGGGGACAGGGGTTTGTCGAGCAGTACTTC	CASSLGGQGFVEQYF
TRBD2	TRBV11-1	.	TRBJ2-4	TGTGCCAGCAGCTCCACTAGCGGCTCCAACAACATTCAGTACTTC	CASSSTSGSNNIQYF
TRBD1	TRBV20-1	.	TRBJ1-2	TGCAGTAAGGGACAGGGCTATGGCTACACCTTC	CSKGQGYGYTF
.	TRBV7-2	.	TRBJ2-2	TGTGCCAGCAGCCTTGACAGGCGGAACACCGGGGAGCTGTTTTTT	CASSLDRRNTGELFF
TRBD1	TRBV18	.	TRBJ2-1	TGTGCCAGCTCATTAACGGGACAGGGTTGGAATGAGCAGTTCTTC	CASSLTGQGWNEQFF
TRBD2	TRBV28	.	TRBJ2-1	TGTGCCAGCAGTTTATCCCCTCGGGGGGGCATATTCAATGAGCAGTTCTTC	CASSLSPRGGIFNEQFF
.	TRBV11-2	.	TRBJ1-6	TGTGCCAGCAGCTTAGATCCCTATAATTCACCCCTCCACTTT	CASSLDPYNSPLHF
TRBD2	TRBV5-6	.	TRBJ2-1	TGTGCCAGCAGCCCGAGGGGGTTAGCGGGGCCCAATGAGCAGTTCTTC	CASSPRGLAGPNEQFF
TRBD2	TRBV29-1	.	TRBJ2-5	TGCAGCGTTGAAGACCTGACTAGCGCGGAGACCCAGTACTTC	CSVEDLTSAETQYF
TRBD2	TRBV7-9	.	TRBJ2-1	TGTGCCAGCAGCTTGAGGAGCGGGGGGGCCAATGAGCAGTTCTTC	CASSLRSGGANEQFF
TRBD1	TRBV7-3	few	TRBJ2-7	TGTGCCAGCAGCCTTGACAGGGGGCGCTCCTACGAGCAGTACTTC	CASSLDRGRSYEQYF
.	TRBV7-2	.	TRBJ1-5	TGTGCCAGCAGCGCCGGACGGTATCAGCCCCAGCATTTT	CASSAGRYQPQHF
.	TRBV6-1	.	TRBJ2-7	TGTGCCAGCAGTGAATCTGACAGCTCCTACGAGCAGTACTTC	CASSESDSSYEQYF
.	TRBV27	.	TRBJ2-7	TGTGCCAGCAGTCCAACCAAGGAAGCTTCCTACGAGCAGTACTTC	CASSPTKEASYEQYF
.	TRBV7-2	.	TRBJ2-2	TGTGCCAGCAGCTTACGGGGAACCACCGCCGGGGAGCTGTTTTTT	CASSLRGTTAGELFF
.	TRBV5-4	.	TRBJ2-7	TGTGCCAGCAGCTTGGTTCGGGGGGCCCATTACGAGCAGTACTTC	CASSLVRGAHYEQYF
.	TRBV5-5	.	TRBJ1-1	TGTGCCAGCAGCTTCCAGGGAGGGGGAACTGAAGCTTTCTTT	CASSFQGGGTEAFF
.	TRBV6-1	.	TRBJ1-1	TGTGCCAGCAGTGTGGAGGGGTACACTGAAGCTTTCTTT	CASSVEGYTEAFF
TRBD1	TRBV11-3	.	TRBJ1-2	TGTGCCAGCAGCTTACAGGGGGCTGACTATGGCTACACCTTC	CASSLQGADYGYTF
TRBD2	TRBV5-6	.	TRBJ2-3	TGTGCCAGCAGCCTAGGACTAGCGGGGGTGGGCACAGATACGCAGTATTTT	CASSLGLAGVGTDTQYF
TRBD2	TRBV19	.	TRBJ2-2	TGTGCCAGTAGTATAGGTTGGCGGGGGACTTCCACCGGGGAGCTGTTTTTT	CASSIGWRGTSTGELFF
TRBD1	TRBV30	few	TRBJ1-6	TGTGCCTGGAGTCCCCGGGACAGACTAAATTCACCCCTCCACTTT	CAWSPRDRLNSPLHF
.	TRBV6-1	.	TRBJ1-2	TGTGCCAGCAGTGAAACCGTGGGGCATGGCTACACCTTC	CASSETVGHGYTF
TRBD1	TRBV28	few	TRBJ1-2	TGTGCCAGCAGTTTATCCCCGGGACAGGTCTATGGCTACACCTTC	CASSLSPGQVYGYTF
.	TRBV5-4	.	TRBJ2-5	TGTGCCAGCATGCCCCGGGGCCAAGAGACCCAGTACTTC	CASMPRGQETQYF
.	TRBV28	few	TRBJ1-5	TGTGCCAGCAAGGAATCGGGGCACCAGCCCCAGCATTTT	CASKESGHQPQHF
.	TRBV9	.	TRBJ1-3	TGTGCCAGCAAAAGGGGACTCTCTGGAAACACCATATATTTT	CASKRGLSGNTIYF
.	TRBV9	.	TRBJ1-1	TGTGCCAGCAGCGCGACCGGCTATTCCGAAACTGAAGCTTTCTTT	CASSATGYSETEAFF
TRBD1	TRBV30	.	TRBJ1-4	TGTGCCTGGTCCCGCCTAGGGACAGGGGCTAATGAAAAACTGTTTTTT	CAWSRLGTGANEKLFF
.	TRBV5-1	.	TRBJ1-6	TGCGCCAGCAGCTTAGGGGAAAGGAATTCACCCCTCCACTTT	CASSLGERNSPLHF
TRBD2	TRBV6-4	.	TRBJ2-1	TGTGCCAGCAGTGATTCGGGGGGGGCAGACAATGAGCAGTTCTTC	CASSDSGGADNEQFF